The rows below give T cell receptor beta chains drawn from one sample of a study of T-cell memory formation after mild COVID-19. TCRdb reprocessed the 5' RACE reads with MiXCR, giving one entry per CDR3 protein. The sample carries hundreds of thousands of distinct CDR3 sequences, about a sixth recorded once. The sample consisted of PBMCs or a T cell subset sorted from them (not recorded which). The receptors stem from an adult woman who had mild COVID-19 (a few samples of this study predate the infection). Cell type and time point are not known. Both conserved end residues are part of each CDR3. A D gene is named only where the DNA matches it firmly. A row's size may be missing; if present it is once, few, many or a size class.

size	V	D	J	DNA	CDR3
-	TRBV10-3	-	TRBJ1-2	TGTGCCATCAGTGCAGACACGACCTTCTATGGCTACACCTTC	CAISADTTFYGYTF
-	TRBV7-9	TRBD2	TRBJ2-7	TGTGCCAGCAGCTACTTTAGTAGCGGGCGGCGCTCCTACGAGCAGTACTTC	CASSYFSSGRRSYEQYF
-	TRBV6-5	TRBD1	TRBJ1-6	TGTGCCAGCAGTTACTCCGACAGGGCGTTAGGGTCACCCCTCCACTTT	CASSYSDRALGSPLHF
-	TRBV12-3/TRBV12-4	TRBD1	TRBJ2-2	TGTGCCAGCAGTTCCGGGACAGGCCGTGGGACCGGGGAGCTGTTTTTT	CASSSGTGRGTGELFF
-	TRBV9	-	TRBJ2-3	TGTGCCAGCAGCCAACGCACAGATACGCAGTATTTT	CASSQRTDTQYF
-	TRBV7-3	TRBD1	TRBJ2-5	TGTGCCAGCAGCTTGACAGGGGGCTTTGAGACCCAGTACTTC	CASSLTGGFETQYF
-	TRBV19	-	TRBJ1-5	TGTGCCAGTAGTATCCTATCGGATCAGCCCCAGCATTTT	CASSILSDQPQHF
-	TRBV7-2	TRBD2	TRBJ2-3	TGTGCCAGCAGCCGAGCTAGCGGGGGAGGGGCAGATACGCAGTATTTT	CASSRASGGGADTQYF
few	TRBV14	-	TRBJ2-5	TGTGCCAGCAGCGCTTACAGGAGCGCTCAAGAGACCCAGTACTTC	CASSAYRSAQETQYF
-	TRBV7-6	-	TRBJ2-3	TGTGCCAGCAGCTATAGGGAATGGGTCACAGATACGCAGTATTTT	CASSYREWVTDTQYF
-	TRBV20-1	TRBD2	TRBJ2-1	TGCAGTGCTAGAGATGGATACAGCGGGAAAAACAATGAGCAGTTCTTC	CSARDGYSGKNNEQFF
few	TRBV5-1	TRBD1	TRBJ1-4	TGCGCCAGCAGCCCGGGGGCAGGGGGCAATGAAAAACTGTTTTTT	CASSPGAGGNEKLFF
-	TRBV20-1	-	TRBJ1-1	TGCAGTGCTAGTTTACCGGGTCCCCGTTACACTGAAGCTTTCTTT	CSASLPGPRYTEAFF
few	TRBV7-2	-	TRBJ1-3	TGTGCCAGCAGCTCAGGACTTGGACTTCGCTCTGGAAACACCATATATTTT	CASSSGLGLRSGNTIYF
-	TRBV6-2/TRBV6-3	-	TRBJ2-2	TGTGCCAGCAGTTGGGGGGAGCTGTTTTTT	CASSWGELFF
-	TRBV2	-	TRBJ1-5	TGTGCCAGCAGTGCCGGGGGGGCTTATCAGCCCCAGCATTTT	CASSAGGAYQPQHF
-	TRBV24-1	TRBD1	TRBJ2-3	TGTGCCACGGAGGGGACAGGGGGAACAGATACGCAGTATTTT	CATEGTGGTDTQYF
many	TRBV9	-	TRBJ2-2	TGTGCCAGCAGCGTCGCCCCTGAGGGGGGAGTAACCGGGGAGCTGTTTTTT	CASSVAPEGGVTGELFF
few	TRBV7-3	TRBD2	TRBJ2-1	TGTGCCAGCAGCCGGACTAGCGGGCTATCCTACAATGAGCAGTTCTTC	CASSRTSGLSYNEQFF
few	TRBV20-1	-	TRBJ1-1	TGCAGGGGGGACTCAGGGAAGAACACTGAAGCTTTCTTT	CRGDSGKNTEAFF
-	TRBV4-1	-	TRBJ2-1	TGCGCCAGCAGCCAAGTGTTCGTGCGGAATGAGCAGTTCTTC	CASSQVFVRNEQFF
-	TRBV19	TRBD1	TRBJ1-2	TGTGCCACCCCCGACCCAGGGGGCGGTGGCTACACCTTC	CATPDPGGGGYTF
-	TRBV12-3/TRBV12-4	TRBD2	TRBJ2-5	TGTGCCAGCAGTTTAGCGCCTGGCGGGGGTCAAGAGACCCAGTACTTC	CASSLAPGGGQETQYF
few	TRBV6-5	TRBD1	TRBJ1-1	TGTGCCAGCAGTTTAGACAGGGTAAGGGGTGAAGCTTTCTTT	CASSLDRVRGEAFF
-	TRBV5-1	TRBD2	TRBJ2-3	TGCGCCAGCAGCTTAACCCCCCCTAGAGCGGGGACAGATACGCAGTATTTT	CASSLTPPRAGTDTQYF
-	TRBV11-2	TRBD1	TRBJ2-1	TGTGCCAGTCAGCAGGGGGATGACAATGAGCAGTTCTTC	CASQQGDDNEQFF
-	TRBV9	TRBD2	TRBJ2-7	TGTGCCAGCAGCGCGGCCAGCTCGGGACTAGCATACGAGCAGTACTTC	CASSAASSGLAYEQYF
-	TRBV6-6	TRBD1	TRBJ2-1	TGTGCCAGCAGACTGGACAGGGGCAATGAGCAGTTCTTC	CASRLDRGNEQFF
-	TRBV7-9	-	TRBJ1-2	TGTGCCAGCAGCTTAGCGCAGGCAGACCTCCAGGGCTACACCTTC	CASSLAQADLQGYTF
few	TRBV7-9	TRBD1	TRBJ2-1	TGTGCCAGCAGCTCAAGGACAGGCTTACGCTCCTACAATGAGCAGTTCTTC	CASSSRTGLRSYNEQFF
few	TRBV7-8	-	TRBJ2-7	TGTGCCAGCAGAACCCTCAGGGGACATCGACCCTACGAGCAGTACTTC	CASRTLRGHRPYEQYF
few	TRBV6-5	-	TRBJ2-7	TGTGCCAGCAGTTACCCGGGACTTTACGAGCAGTACTTC	CASSYPGLYEQYF
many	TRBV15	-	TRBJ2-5	TGTGCCTCTGCTTCAGGGGATGTCGAGACCCAGTACTTC	CASASGDVETQYF
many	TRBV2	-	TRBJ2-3	TGTGCCAGCAGGAGACTGGACGATACGCAGTATTTT	CASRRLDDTQYF
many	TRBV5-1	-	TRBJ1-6	TGCGCCAGCAGCATAGAACAGGGTAGGGATTCACCCCTCCACTTT	CASSIEQGRDSPLHF
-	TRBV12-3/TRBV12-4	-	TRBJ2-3	TGTGACAGCTCCCTTGAGGTGACGCAGTATTTT	CDSSLEVTQYF
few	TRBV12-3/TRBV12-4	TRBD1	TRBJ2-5	TGTGCCAGCAGCCCAGGGACAGGGGGGTACGGCGAGACCCAGTACTTC	CASSPGTGGYGETQYF
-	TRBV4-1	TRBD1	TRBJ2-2	TGCGCCAGCAGCTTCGAGGGGCCAGGGGGCTTCACCGGGGAGCTGTTTTTT	CASSFEGPGGFTGELFF
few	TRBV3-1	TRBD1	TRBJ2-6	TGTGCCAGCAGCGGACAGGGGACTGGGGCCAACGTCCTGACTTTC	CASSGQGTGANVLTF
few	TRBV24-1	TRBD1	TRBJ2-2	TGTGCCACCAGCGGACAGGTGAACACCGGGGAGCTGTTTTTT	CATSGQVNTGELFF
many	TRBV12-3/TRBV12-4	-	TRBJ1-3	TGTGCCAGCACAGGGCCGGGAAACACCATATATTTT	CASTGPGNTIYF
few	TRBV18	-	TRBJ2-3	TGTGCCAGCTCACCAGTCCAAGACACGCAGTATTTT	CASSPVQDTQYF
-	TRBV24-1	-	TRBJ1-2	TGTGCCACCAGTGATTTCGACGCGGGCTACACCTTC	CATSDFDAGYTF
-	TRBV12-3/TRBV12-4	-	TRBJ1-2	TGTGCCATCGCCACGGGTGGAGAGAACTATGGCTACACCTTC	CAIATGGENYGYTF
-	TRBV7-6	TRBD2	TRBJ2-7	TGTGCCAGCAGCAAAGCGACTAGCGGCTACGAGCAGTACTTC	CASSKATSGYEQYF
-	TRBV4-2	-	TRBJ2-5	TGTGCCAGCAGCCTCGGGCGGGACCCCAGAGGGGAGACCCAGTACTTC	CASSLGRDPRGETQYF
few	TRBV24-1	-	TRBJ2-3	TGTGCCACCAGTGATCTCGGGGATCGGCAGGGCACAGATACGCAGTATTTT	CATSDLGDRQGTDTQYF
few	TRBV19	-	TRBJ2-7	TGTGCCAGTAGGGACCAGAGCTCCTACGAGCAGTACTTC	CASRDQSSYEQYF
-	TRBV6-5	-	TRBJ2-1	TGTGCCAGCAGTCCGAGGGGAGGGGAGAGGGGGGATGAGCAGTTCTTC	CASSPRGGERGDEQFF
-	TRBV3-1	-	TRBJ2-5	TGTGCCAGCAGCCAAGTCCGGGTGATCGGGCTGGGCCAAGAGACCCAGTACTTC	CASSQVRVIGLGQETQYF
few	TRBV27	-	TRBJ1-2	TGTGCCAGCAGTTTGCAGGGGCGGGGGTATGGCTACACCTTC	CASSLQGRGYGYTF
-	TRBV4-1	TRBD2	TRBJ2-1	TGCGCCAGCAGCCAAGTTACCTACGGGATGCGGGGGGGCCGTAATGAGCAGTTCTTC	CASSQVTYGMRGGRNEQFF
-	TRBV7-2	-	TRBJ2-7	TGTGCCAGCAGCTTAAATAACAGGGTTCGCCACGAGCAGTACTTC	CASSLNNRVRHEQYF
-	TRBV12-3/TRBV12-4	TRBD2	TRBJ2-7	TGTGCCAGCAGTTTTGTGGCTAGCGGGAGCTACGAGCAGTACTTC	CASSFVASGSYEQYF
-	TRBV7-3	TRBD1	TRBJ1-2	TGTGCCAGCAGCTTAAAGCCGGGACAGGGATACTACACCTTC	CASSLKPGQGYYTF
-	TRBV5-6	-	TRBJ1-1	TGTGCCAGCAGCGTCGTCAAAGTGGGGGAAGCTTTCTTT	CASSVVKVGEAFF
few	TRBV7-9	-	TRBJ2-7	TGTGCCAGCAGCATACCGGGCTCCTACGAGCAGTACTTC	CASSIPGSYEQYF
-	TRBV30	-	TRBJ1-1	TGTGCCTGGAGTGTGATTGGCACTGAAGCTTTCTTT	CAWSVIGTEAFF